The present entry profiles one TCR beta chain with its context. What it recognizes is unknown. Germline V CDR1 and CDR2: DFQATT, SNEGSKA (reference sequence). The CDR3 length is 15 residues. Trimming removed 1 base from V and 4 bases from J, with 16 bases in between. The source of the sample is a study of blood T cells in healthy people across ages. Study at large: Per every two T cells, about one barcoded beta molecule was captured by template switching.

The study's findings and limits: Naive T cell percentage and TCR beta diversity correlated strongly.

Alongside a J-beta primer mix, a sample-barcoded 5' primer served in a second PCR lasting about 7 to 12 cycles. MiXCR, run by TCRdb on the 5' RACE reads, gives a single entry per CDR3 protein. The table shows some 1.8 million distinct CDR3 sequences, with more than 35% occurring only once. The chain combines TRBV20-1 with TRBJ1-2; D unclear. Sequencing input: blood. This clonotype was sampled from a human donor in good health. The CDR3 nucleotides are TGCAGTGCTAGAGCCCTTACAGAGGACCTCTATGGCTACACCTTC. Translated, it gives CSARALTEDLYGYTF.